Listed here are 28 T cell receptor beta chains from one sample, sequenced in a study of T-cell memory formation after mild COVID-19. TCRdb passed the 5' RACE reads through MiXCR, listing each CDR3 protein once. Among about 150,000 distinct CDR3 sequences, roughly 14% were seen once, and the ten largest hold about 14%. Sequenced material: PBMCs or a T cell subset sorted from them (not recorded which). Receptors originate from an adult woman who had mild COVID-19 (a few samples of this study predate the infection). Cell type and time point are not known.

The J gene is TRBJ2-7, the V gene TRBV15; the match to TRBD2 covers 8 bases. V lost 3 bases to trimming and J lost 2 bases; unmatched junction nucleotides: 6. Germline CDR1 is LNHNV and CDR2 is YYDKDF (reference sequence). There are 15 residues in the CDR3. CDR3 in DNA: TGTGCCACCAGCAGTTTAGCGGGAATAACCTACGAGCAGTACTTC. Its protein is CATSSLAGITYEQYF. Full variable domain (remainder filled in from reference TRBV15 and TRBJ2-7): DAMVIQNPRYQVTQFGKPVTLSCSQTLNHNVMYWYQQKSSQAPKLLFHYYDKDFNNEADTPDNFQSRRPNTSFCFLDIRSPGLGDTAMYLCATSSLAGITYEQYFGPGTRLTVT.

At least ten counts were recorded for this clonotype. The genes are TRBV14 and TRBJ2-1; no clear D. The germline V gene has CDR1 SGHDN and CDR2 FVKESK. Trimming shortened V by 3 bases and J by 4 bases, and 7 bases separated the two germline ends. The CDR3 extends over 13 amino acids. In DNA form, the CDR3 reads TGTGCCAGCAGCCAGTACAAGTACAATGAGCAGTTCTTC. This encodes CASSQYKYNEQFF.

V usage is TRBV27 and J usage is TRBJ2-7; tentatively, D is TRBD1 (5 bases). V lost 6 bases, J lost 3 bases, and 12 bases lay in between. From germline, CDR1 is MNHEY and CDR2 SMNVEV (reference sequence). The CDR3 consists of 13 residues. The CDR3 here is CASRGRAVYEQYF. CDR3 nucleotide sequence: TGTGCCAGCAGGGGCAGGGCGGTCTACGAGCAGTACTTC.

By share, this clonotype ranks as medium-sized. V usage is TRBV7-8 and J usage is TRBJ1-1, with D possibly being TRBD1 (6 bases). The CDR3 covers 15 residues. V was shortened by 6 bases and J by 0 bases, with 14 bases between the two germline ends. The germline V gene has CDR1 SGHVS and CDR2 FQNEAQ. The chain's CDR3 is CASSSRAGVNTEAFF. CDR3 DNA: TGTGCCAGCAGTTCCAGAGCAGGGGTGAACACTGAAGCTTTCTTT. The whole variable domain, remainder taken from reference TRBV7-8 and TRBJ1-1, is GAGVSQSPRYKVAKRGQDVALRCDPISGHVSLFWYQQALGQGPEFLTYFQNEAQLDKSGLPSDRFFAERPEGSVSTLKIQRTQQEDSAVYLCASSSRAGVNTEAFFGQGTRLTVV.

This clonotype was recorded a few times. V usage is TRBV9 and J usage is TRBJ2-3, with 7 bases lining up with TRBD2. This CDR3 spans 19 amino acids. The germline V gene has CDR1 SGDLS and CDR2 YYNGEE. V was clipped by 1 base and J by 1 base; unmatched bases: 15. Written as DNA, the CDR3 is TGTGCCAGCAGCGTATATCCTAGCGGCCCCCCGGAGGGCACAGATACGCAGTATTTT. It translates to CASSVYPSGPPEGTDTQYF.

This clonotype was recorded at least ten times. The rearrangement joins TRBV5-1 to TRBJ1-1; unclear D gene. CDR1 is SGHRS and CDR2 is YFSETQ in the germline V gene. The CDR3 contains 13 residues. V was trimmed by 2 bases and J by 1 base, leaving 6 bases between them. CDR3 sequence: CASSLGRNTEAFF. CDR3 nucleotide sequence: TGCGCCAGCAGCTTAGGACGGAACACTGAAGCTTTCTTT.

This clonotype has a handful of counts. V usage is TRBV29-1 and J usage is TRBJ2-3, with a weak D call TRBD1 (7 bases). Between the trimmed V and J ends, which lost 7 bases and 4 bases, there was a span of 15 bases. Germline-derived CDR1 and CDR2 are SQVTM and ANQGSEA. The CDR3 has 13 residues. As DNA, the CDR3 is TGCAGCGCTCGACAGGGAGGTGCAGATACGCAGTATTTT. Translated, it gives CSARQGGADTQYF.

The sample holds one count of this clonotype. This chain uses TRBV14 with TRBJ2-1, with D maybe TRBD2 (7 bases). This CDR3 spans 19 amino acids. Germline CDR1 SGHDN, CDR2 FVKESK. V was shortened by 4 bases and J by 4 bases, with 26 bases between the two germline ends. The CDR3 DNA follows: TGTGCCAGCAGCCGAGTTAGGGGGGAGGGCCACCGCGTGTACAATGAGCAGTTCTTC. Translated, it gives CASSRVRGEGHRVYNEQFF.

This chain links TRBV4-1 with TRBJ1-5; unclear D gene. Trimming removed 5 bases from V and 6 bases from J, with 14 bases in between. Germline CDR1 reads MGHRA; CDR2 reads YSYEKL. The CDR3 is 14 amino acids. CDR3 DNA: TGCGCCAGCAGCAAATCCTCGAATATTCAGCCCCAGCATTTT. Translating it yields CASSKSSNIQPQHF.

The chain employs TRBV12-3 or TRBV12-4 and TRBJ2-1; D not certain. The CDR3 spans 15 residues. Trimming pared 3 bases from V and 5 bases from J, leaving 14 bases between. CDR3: CASSFSASPDNEQFF. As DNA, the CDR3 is TGTGCCAGCAGTTTTTCGGCTTCCCCAGACAATGAGCAGTTCTTC.

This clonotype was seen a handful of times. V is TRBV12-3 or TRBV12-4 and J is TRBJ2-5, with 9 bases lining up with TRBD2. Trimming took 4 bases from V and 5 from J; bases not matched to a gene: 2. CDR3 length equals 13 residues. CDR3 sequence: CASSSSGGETQYF. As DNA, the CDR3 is TGTGCCAGCAGTTCAAGCGGGGGGGAGACCCAGTACTTC.

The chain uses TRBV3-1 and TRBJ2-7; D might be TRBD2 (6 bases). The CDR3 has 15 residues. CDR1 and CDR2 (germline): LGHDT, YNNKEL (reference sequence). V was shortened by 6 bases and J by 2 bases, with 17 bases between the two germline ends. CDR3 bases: TGTGCCAGCAGTCCTACGGGAGTATTTACCTACGAGCAGTACTTC. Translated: CASSPTGVFTYEQYF.

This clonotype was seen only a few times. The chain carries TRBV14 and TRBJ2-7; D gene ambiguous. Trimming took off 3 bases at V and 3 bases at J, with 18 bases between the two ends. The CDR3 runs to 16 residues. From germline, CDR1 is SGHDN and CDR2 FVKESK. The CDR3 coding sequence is TGTGCCAGCAGCCACCGGGCCCCAGAAAAGGGCTACGAGCAGTACTTC. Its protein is CASSHRAPEKGYEQYF.

CDR3 coding DNA: TGCGCCAGCAGCCTCGGGGAGCGGGGAACGTACCAAGAGACCCAGTACTTC. This gives the protein CASSLGERGTYQETQYF. The chain employs TRBV5-1 and TRBJ2-5, with 7 bases matching TRBD2. V lost 4 bases and J lost 0; bases outside the gene matches: 12. The CDR3 extends over 17 amino acids. Germline V gene data show CDR1 as SGHRS and CDR2 as YFSETQ.

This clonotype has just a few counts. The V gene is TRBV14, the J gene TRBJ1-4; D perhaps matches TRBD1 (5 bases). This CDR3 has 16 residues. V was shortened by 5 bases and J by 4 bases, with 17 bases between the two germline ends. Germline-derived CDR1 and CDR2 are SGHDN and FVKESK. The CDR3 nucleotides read TGTGCCAGCAGCGACCATCCGGGACTGCATAATGAAAAACTGTTTTTT. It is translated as CASSDHPGLHNEKLFF.

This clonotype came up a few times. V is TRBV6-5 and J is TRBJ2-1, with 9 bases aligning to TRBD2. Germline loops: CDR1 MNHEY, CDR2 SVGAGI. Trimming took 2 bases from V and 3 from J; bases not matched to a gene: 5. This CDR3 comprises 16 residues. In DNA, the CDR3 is TGTGCCAGCAGTTACGAGCTAGCGGGATACTACAATGAGCAGTTCTTC. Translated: CASSYELAGYYNEQFF.

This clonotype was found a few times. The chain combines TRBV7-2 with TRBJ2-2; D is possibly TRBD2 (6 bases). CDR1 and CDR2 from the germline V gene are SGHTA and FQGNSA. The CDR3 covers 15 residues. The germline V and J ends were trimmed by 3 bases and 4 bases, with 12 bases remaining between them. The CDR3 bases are TGTGCCAGCAGCTTCGGCGGGGCCGCCACCGGGGAGCTGTTTTTT. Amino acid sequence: CASSFGGAATGELFF.

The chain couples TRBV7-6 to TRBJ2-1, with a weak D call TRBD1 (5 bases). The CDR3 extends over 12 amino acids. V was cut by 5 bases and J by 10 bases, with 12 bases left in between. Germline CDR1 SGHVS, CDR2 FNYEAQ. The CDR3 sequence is CASSQGVKEQFF. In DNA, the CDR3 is TGTGCCAGCAGCCAAGGGGTCAAGGAGCAGTTCTTC.

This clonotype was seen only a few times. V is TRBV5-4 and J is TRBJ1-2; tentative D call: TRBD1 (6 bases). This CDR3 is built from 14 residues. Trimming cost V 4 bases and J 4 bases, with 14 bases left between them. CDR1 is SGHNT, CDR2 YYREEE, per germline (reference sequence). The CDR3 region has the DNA TGTGCCAGCAGCAACGCAGGACAGAGCTATGGCTACACCTTC. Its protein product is CASSNAGQSYGYTF.

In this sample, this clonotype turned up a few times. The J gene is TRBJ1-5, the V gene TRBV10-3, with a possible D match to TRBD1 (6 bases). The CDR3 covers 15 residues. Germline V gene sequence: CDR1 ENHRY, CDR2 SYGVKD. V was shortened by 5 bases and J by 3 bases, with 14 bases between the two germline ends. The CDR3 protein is CAISTGSTNNQPQHF. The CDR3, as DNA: TGTGCCATCAGTACAGGGTCCACTAACAATCAGCCCCAGCATTTT.

DNA for the CDR3: TGTGCCAGCAGTTACTCGATCGTCAGGGTCAATTCACCCCTCCACTTT. This encodes CASSYSIVRVNSPLHF. The V and J genes are TRBV6-5 and TRBJ1-6, with TRBD1 as a possible D gene (5 bases). Trimming cost V 0 bases and J 7 bases, with 13 bases left between them. This CDR3 contains 16 residues. Germline-derived CDR1 and CDR2 are MNHEY and SVGAGI.

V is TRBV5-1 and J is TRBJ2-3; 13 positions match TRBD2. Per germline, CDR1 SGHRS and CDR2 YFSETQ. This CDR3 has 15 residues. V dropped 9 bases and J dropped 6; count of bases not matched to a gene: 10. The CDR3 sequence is CANQLAGGPTDTQYF. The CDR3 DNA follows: TGCGCCAACCAACTAGCGGGAGGGCCAACGGATACGCAGTATTTT.

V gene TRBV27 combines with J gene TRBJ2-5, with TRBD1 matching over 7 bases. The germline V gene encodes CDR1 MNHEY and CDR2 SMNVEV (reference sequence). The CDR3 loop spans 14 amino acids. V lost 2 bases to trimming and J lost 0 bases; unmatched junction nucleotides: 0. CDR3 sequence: CASSLTGDQETQYF. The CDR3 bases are TGTGCCAGCAGTTTAACAGGGGACCAAGAGACCCAGTACTTC.

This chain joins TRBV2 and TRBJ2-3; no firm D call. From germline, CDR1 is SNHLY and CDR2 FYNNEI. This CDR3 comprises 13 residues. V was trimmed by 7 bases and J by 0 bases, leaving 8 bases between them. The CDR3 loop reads CASILDSTDTQYF. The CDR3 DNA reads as TGTGCCAGCATTCTCGACAGCACAGATACGCAGTATTTT.

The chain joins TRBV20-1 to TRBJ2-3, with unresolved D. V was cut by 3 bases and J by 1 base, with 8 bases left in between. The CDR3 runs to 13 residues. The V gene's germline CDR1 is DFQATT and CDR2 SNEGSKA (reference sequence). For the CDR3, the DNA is TGCAGTGCTAGGGTTCGGGGCACAGATACGCAGTATTTT. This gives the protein CSARVRGTDTQYF.

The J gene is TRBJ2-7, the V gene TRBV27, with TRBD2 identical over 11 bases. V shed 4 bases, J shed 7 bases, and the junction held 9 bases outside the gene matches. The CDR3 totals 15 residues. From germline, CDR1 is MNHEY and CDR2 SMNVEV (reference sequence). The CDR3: CASSSLLAGVKEQYF. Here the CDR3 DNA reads TGTGCCAGCAGTTCTCTACTAGCGGGAGTCAAAGAGCAGTACTTC.

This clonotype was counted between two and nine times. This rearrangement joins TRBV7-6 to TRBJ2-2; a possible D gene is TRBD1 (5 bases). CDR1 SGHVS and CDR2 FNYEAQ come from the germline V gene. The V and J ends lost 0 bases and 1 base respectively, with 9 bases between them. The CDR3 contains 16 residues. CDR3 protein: CASSLAQGLNTGELFF. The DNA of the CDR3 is TGTGCCAGCAGCTTAGCCCAGGGCCTGAACACCGGGGAGCTGTTTTTT.

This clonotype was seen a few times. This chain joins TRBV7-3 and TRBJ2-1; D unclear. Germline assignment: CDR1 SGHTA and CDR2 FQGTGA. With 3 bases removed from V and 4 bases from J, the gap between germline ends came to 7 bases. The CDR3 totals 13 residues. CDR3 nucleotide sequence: TGTGCCAGCAGCTTTGGCCCTTACAATGAGCAGTTCTTC. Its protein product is CASSFGPYNEQFF. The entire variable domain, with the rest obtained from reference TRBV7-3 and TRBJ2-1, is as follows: GAGVSQTPSNKVTEKGKYVELRCDPISGHTALYWYRQSLGQGPEFLIYFQGTGAADDSGLPNDRFFAVRPEGSVSTLKIQRTERGDSAVYLCASSFGPYNEQFFGPGTRLTVL.